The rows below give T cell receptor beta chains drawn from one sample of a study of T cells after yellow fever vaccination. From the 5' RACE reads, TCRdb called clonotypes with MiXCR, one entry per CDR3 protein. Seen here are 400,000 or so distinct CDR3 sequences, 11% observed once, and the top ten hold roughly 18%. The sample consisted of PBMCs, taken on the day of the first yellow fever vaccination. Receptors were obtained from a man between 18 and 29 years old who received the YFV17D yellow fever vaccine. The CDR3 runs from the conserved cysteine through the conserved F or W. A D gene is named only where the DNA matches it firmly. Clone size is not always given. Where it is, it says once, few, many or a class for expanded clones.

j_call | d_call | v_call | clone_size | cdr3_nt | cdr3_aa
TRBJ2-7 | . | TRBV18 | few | TGTGCCAGCTCACCCCTACTCCATTCTCCCGACGAGCAGTACTTC | CASSPLLHSPDEQYF
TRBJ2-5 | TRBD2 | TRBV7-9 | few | TGTGCCAGCAGCTTAGTCCGTCTAGCGGGAGAGACCCAGTACTTC | CASSLVRLAGETQYF
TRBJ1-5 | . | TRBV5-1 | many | TGCGCCAGCAGCCCAACGGACGGCCTCAATCAGCCCCAGCATTTT | CASSPTDGLNQPQHF
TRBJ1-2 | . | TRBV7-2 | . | TGTGCCAGCAGCTTCGTATTAGCTAACTATGGCTACACCTTC | CASSFVLANYGYTF
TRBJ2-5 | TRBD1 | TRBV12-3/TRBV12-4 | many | TGTGCCAGCAGTCCGGGACAGGTTGAGACCCAGTACTTC | CASSPGQVETQYF
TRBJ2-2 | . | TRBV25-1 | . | TGTGCCAGCAGTGGTGAGGAATTCAACACCGGGGAGCTGTTTTTT | CASSGEEFNTGELFF
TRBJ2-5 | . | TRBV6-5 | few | TGTGCCAGCAGTTACGACGGTTTGAGGGGGGGATTGGAGACCCAGTACTTC | CASSYDGLRGGLETQYF
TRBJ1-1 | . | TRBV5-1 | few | TGCGCCAGCAGCCCGACCGACGTCCGCACTGAAGCTTTCTTT | CASSPTDVRTEAFF
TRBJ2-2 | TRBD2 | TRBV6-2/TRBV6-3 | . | TGTGCCAGCAGTTCCCTCGAGGGACTAGCGGGGGGCTCGAACACCGGGGAGCTGTTTTTT | CASSSLEGLAGGSNTGELFF
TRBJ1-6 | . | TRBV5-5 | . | TGTGCCAGCACCCGAGAGGCACTGGTCTCACCCCTCCACTTT | CASTREALVSPLHF
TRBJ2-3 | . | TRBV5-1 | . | TGCGCCAGCAGCGTGGGGGGGGGGCCGGCGCAGTATTTT | CASSVGGGPAQYF
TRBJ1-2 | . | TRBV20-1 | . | TGCAGTGCTAGAGTAGGCTGGGAAGACTATGGCTACACCTTC | CSARVGWEDYGYTF
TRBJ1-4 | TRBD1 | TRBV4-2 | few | TGTGCCAGCAGCCAAGGCAAGGGGGCTGCTAATGAAAAACTGTTTTTT | CASSQGKGAANEKLFF
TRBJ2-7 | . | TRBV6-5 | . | TGTGCCAGCAGTTACTCTTCAGGGCTCTACGAGCAGTACTTC | CASSYSSGLYEQYF
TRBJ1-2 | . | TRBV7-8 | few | TGTGCCAGCAGCTTAGCGTCGGTAGGGAACTATGGCTACACCTTC | CASSLASVGNYGYTF
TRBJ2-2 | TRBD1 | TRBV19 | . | TGTGCCAGTAGCCAAGGACAGGGGCCCACCGGGGAGCTGTTTTTT | CASSQGQGPTGELFF
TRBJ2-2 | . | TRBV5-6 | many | TGTGCCAGCAGCCCCTTGGGTGCGAACACCGGGGAGCTGTTTTTT | CASSPLGANTGELFF
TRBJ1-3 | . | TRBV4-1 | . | TGCGCCAGCAGCCAAGGTGGAAACACCATATATTTT | CASSQGGNTIYF
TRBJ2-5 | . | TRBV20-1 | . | TGCAGTGCCACCCCCCGGGAGACCCAGTACTTC | CSATPRETQYF
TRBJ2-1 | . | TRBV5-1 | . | TGCGCCAGCAGCTTGGGAAATGTGGACTCGGTGTCGAATGAGCAGTTCTTC | CASSLGNVDSVSNEQFF
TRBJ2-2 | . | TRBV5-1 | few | TGCGCCAGCAGCTTGGGGGGCGCATCCGGGGAGCTGTTTTTT | CASSLGGASGELFF
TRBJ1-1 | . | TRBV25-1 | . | TGTGCCAGCAGTGAATGGCTGGGGACTGAAGCTTTCTTT | CASSEWLGTEAFF